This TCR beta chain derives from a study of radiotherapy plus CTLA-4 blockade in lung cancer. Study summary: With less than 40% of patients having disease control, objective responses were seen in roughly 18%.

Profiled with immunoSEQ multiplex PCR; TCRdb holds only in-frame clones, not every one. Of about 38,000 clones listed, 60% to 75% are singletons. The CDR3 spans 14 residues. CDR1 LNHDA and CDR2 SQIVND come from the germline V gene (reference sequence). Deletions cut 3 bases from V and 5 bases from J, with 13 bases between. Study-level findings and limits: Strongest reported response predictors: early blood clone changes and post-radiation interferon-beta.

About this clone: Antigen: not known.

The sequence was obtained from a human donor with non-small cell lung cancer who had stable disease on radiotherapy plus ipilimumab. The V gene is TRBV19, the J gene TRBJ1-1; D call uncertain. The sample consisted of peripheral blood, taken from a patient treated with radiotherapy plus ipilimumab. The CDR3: CASSIRSDDTEAFF. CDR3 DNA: TGTGCCAGTAGTATCCGGTCGGATGATACTGAAGCTTTCTTT.